This T cell receptor beta chain was recorded in a study of CD8 T cells in Susac syndrome. The authors sequenced TCR beta from blood CD8+ and CD4+ T cells. Random-hexamer reverse transcription was applied to roughly 0.45 to 1 ug RNA. Amplification of TCR beta CDR3 was carried out by immunoSEQ multiplex PCR, which covered 54 Vbeta and 13 Jbeta segments. TCRdb re-called the immunoSEQ multiplex PCR reads with MiXCR, one entry per CDR3 protein. The sample shows 67,000 or so distinct CDR3 sequences, 93% of them seen only once. The length of the CDR3 is 13 residues. Germline CDR1 is MDHEN and CDR2 is SYDVKM. Trimming cost V 3 bases and J 6 bases, with 8 bases left between them.

The origin of this receptor is a human donor with Susac syndrome. V gene TRBV28 combines with J gene TRBJ2-2, with D hard to call. Sequencing was performed on CD4+ T cells from PBMCs. The CDR3, as DNA: TGTGCCAGCAGTTTTATGCAGGCCGGGGAGCTGTTTTTT. As protein: CASSFMQAGELFF.